What follows describes a single T cell receptor (beta chain). The data were taken from a study of cytomegalovirus exposure and HLA in healthy donors. Use of 60 Vbeta and 13 Jbeta primers characterized the PCR. The method was immunoSEQ multiplex PCR; TCRdb's version includes in-frame clones alone and lacks a portion of them. The data show about 230,000 clones, more than 70% seen once. Germline CDR1 MGHDK, CDR2 SYGVNS. CDR3 length: 15 residues. Between the trimmed V and J ends, which lost 1 base and 8 bases, there was a span of 17 bases. Sequencing was performed on PBMCs. The receptor comes from a boy aged 5 to 17 in good health and CMV-seronegative. The chain uses TRBV25-1 and TRBJ1-2; D remains ambiguous. The CDR3 protein is CASSEFPDKREGYTF. DNA of the CDR3: TGTGCCAGCAGTGAATTCCCCGACAAGAGGGAAGGCTACACCTTC.